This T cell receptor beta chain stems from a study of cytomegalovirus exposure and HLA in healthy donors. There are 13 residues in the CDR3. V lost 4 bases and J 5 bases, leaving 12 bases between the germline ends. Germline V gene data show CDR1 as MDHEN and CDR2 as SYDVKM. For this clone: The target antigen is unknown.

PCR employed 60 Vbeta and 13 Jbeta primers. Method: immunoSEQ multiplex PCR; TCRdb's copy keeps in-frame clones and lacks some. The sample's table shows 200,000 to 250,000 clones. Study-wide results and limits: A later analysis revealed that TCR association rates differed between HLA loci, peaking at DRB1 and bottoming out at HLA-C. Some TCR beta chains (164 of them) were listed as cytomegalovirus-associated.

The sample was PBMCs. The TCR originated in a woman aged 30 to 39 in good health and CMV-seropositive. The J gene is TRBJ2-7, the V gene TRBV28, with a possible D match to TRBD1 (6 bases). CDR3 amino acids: CASSSGAPDEQYF. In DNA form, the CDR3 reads TGTGCCAGCAGTTCAGGGGCCCCGGACGAGCAGTACTTC.